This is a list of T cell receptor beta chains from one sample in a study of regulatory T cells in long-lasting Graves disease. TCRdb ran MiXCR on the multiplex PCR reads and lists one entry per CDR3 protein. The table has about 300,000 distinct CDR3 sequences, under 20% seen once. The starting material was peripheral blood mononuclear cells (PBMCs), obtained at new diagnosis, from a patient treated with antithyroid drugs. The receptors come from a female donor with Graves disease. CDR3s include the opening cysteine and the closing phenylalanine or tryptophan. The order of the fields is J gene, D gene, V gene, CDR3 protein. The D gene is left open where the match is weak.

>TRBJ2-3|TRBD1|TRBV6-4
CASSSRTGADTQYF
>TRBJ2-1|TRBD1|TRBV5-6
CASSLRTGPLDEQFF
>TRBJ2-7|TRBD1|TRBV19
CASRLGTGIVYEQYF
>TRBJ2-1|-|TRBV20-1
CSARDRQITRNEQFF
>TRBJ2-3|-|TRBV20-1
CSARDALRPGGDTQYF
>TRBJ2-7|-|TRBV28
CASTSSGVTYEQYF
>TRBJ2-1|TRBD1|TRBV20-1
CSGRTGNYNEQFF
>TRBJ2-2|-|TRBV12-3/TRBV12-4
CASSLLSGKGELFF
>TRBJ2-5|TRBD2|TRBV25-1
CASSELLLGLGETQYF
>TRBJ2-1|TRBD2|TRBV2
CASSELAGGTEQFF
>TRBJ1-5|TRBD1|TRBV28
CASKSGTGWENNQPQHF
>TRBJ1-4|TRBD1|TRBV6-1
CASSVLTGHPGGTNEKLFF
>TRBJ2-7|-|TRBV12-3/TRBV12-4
CASSFVGEQYF
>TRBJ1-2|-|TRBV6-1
CASSEAAGGYGYTF
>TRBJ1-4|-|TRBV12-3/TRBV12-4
CASSRRGNEKLFF
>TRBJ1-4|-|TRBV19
CASSIGEKLFF
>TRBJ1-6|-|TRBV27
CASSLGWRQSPLHF
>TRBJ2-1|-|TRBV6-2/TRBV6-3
CASILKEGGNEQFF